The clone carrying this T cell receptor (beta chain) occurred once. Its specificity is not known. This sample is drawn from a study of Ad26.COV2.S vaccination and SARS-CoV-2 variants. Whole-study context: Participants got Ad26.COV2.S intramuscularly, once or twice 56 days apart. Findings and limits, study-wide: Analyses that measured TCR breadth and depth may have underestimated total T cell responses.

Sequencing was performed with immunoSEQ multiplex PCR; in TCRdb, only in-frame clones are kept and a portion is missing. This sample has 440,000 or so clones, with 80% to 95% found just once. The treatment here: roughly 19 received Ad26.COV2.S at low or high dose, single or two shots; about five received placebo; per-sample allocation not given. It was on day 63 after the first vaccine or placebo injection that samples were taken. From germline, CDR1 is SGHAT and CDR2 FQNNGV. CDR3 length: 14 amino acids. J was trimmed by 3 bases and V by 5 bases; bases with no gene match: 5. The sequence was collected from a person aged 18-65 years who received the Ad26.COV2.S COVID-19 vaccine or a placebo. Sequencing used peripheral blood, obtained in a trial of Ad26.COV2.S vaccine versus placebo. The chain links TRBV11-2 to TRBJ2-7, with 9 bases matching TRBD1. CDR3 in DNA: TGTGCCAGCAGCGCGACGGGACAGGGCTACGAGCAGTACTTC. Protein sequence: CASSATGQGYEQYF.